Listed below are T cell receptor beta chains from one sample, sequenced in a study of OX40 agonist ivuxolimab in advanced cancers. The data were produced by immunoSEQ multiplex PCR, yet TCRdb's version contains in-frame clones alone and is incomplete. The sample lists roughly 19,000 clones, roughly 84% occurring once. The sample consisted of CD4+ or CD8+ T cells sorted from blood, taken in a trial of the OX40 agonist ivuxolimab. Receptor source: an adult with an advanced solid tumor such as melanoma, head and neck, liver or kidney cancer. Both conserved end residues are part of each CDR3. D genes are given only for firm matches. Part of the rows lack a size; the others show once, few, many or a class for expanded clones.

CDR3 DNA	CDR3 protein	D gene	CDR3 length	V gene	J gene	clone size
TGTGCCAGCAGTTACCAAGGGTCTTCAGCAGATACGCAGTATTTT	CASSYQGSSADTQYF	NA	15	TRBV27	TRBJ2-3	NA
TGTGCCAGTAGTATAATGGACGTGGAGGGCTACACCTTC	CASSIMDVEGYTF	NA	13	TRBV19	TRBJ1-2	NA
TGTGCCAGCAGCTCTTTTACCGGGACAGGGGACTACGAGCAGTACTTC	CASSSFTGTGDYEQYF	TRBD1	16	TRBV9	TRBJ2-7	NA
TGTGCCACCAGCAGAGATCAGGGTCTCCCCTACGAGCAGTACTTC	CATSRDQGLPYEQYF	NA	15	TRBV15	TRBJ2-7	many
TGCAGCGTTGAAGTTCCCGCTGAAGCTTTCTTT	CSVEVPAEAFF	NA	11	TRBV29-1	TRBJ1-1	NA
TGTGCCAGCAGTCAGGACAGGTACACCATATATTTT	CASSQDRYTIYF	TRBD1	12	TRBV28	TRBJ1-3	NA
TGTGCCTGGAGTGCGGGGACAGGGGTTTACGAGCAGTACTTC	CAWSAGTGVYEQYF	TRBD1	14	TRBV30	TRBJ2-7	NA
TGTGCCAGCAGCGTTTCAGGGGGCGTCTACGAGCAGTACTTC	CASSVSGGVYEQYF	TRBD1	14	TRBV19	TRBJ2-7	NA
TGTGCCAGCAGCCGGACTCACCCGGGACAGGGAGGTACTGAAGCTTTCTTT	CASSRTHPGQGGTEAFF	TRBD1	17	TRBV7-6	TRBJ1-1	NA
TGTGCCACCAGCAGACCAGGCGGACCCTACGAGCAGTACTTC	CATSRPGGPYEQYF	NA	14	TRBV15	TRBJ2-7	once
TGTGCCAGCAGCTTGGGAGGGGCTCGCACTGAAGCTTTCTTT	CASSLGGARTEAFF	NA	14	TRBV5-4	TRBJ1-1	NA
TGTGCCTGGGGTGGGGTAAGTTATTCTTCACCCCTCCACTTT	CAWGGVSYSSPLHF	NA	14	TRBV30	TRBJ1-6	NA
TGTGCCAGCAGTGAACTAGCGGGGGGAGGCACAGATACGCAGTATTTT	CASSELAGGGTDTQYF	TRBD2	16	TRBV6-4	TRBJ2-3	NA
TGTGCCAGCAGCTTAGGAACTGGGGCCTACGAGCAGTACTTC	CASSLGTGAYEQYF	NA	14	TRBV11-2	TRBJ2-7	few
TGTGCCAGCTCACCACCAGGGCGGGTGGAGACCCAGTACTTC	CASSPPGRVETQYF	NA	14	TRBV18	TRBJ2-5	NA
TGCGCCAGCAGCCAATGGGGCGACAGGGTAGCCAAAAACATTCAGTACTTC	CASSQWGDRVAKNIQYF	TRBD1	17	TRBV4-1	TRBJ2-4	once
TGCGCCAGCAGCCACACAGGGGCTGGGGCCAACGTCCTGACTTTC	CASSHTGAGANVLTF	TRBD1	15	TRBV4-1	TRBJ2-6	NA
TGTGCCAGCAGTTTAGTTCAGGGGACCTACGAGCAGTACTTC	CASSLVQGTYEQYF	NA	14	TRBV27	TRBJ2-7	once
TGTGCCAGCAGCGTAGCTTTAGTCCAGGGCCTTGAAGCTTTCTTT	CASSVALVQGLEAFF	NA	15	TRBV9	TRBJ1-1	NA
TGTGCCAGCAGCTACAGGGGAACTAATGAAAAACTGTTTTTT	CASSYRGTNEKLFF	TRBD1	14	TRBV28	TRBJ1-4	NA
TGTGCCAGCACCCCGGAGGGAGGGGGCATTTTTGGGGATGGCTACACCTTC	CASTPEGGGIFGDGYTF	TRBD1	17	TRBV28	TRBJ1-2	medium-sized
TGTGCCTGGGAGGCCCCGGATTACACCTTC	CAWEAPDYTF	NA	10	TRBV30	TRBJ1-2	NA
TGTGCCAGCAGTCCCGGGACTAGCGGTGCAGATACGCAGTATTTT	CASSPGTSGADTQYF	TRBD2	15	TRBV6-4	TRBJ2-3	few
TGTGCCAGCAGCGAACTCGGGGGACTAGCAGACACCGGGGAGCTGTTTTTT	CASSELGGLADTGELFF	TRBD2	17	TRBV6-1	TRBJ2-2	NA
TGTGCCAGCAGTTATAACAGGGGGGTGGGGACGCAGTATTTT	CASSYNRGVGTQYF	TRBD1	14	TRBV6-5	TRBJ2-3	few
TGTGCCAGCAGGGAACCGGGACAGACCTACGAGCAGTACTTC	CASREPGQTYEQYF	TRBD1	14	TRBV27	TRBJ2-7	once
TGTGCCAGCAGCTTAGGGGGGGGCGCCACAGATACGCAGTATTTT	CASSLGGGATDTQYF	NA	15	TRBV7-6	TRBJ2-3	NA
TGTGCCAGTAGTCCTTTCAGGGGAATCTCCTATAATTCACCCCTCCACTTT	CASSPFRGISYNSPLHF	NA	17	TRBV19	TRBJ1-6	NA
TGTGCCAGCAGGTTGACAGGGCTTGGCAATCAGCCCCAGCATTTT	CASRLTGLGNQPQHF	TRBD1	15	TRBV2	TRBJ1-5	NA
TGTGCCAGCAGCCGCGCCGGGACACAAACCTCGTACTATGGCTACACCTTC	CASSRAGTQTSYYGYTF	NA	17	TRBV27	TRBJ1-2	NA
TGCAGCGTTACAGGGACCGAAGCTTTCTTT	CSVTGTEAFF	NA	10	TRBV29-1	TRBJ1-1	NA
TGTGCCAGCAGTGATCAGGGGAACACTGAAGCTTTCTTT	CASSDQGNTEAFF	NA	13	TRBV2	TRBJ1-1	NA
TGTGCCAGCAGCTTTAGCGGGGGGCCCTCCTACGAGCAGTACTTC	CASSFSGGPSYEQYF	TRBD2	15	TRBV7-3	TRBJ2-7	NA
TGTGCCAGCAGCCTGGGACTAGCGGGGCCCTCCTACGAGCAGTACTTC	CASSLGLAGPSYEQYF	TRBD2	16	TRBV5-4	TRBJ2-7	NA
TGCGCCAGCAGCCAAGGTGGGGATCTCTACGAGCAGTACTTC	CASSQGGDLYEQYF	NA	14	TRBV4-1	TRBJ2-7	NA
TGTGCCAGCAGGTCAGACCATTCTGGGGCCAACGTCCTGACTTTC	CASRSDHSGANVLTF	NA	15	TRBV7-9	TRBJ2-6	NA
TGTGCCAGCAGTGACTCGTGGACAGATACGCAGTATTTT	CASSDSWTDTQYF	NA	13	TRBV6-4	TRBJ2-3	NA
TGTGCCAGTAGTATAGTGGGGGATTCGGACGAGCAGTACTTC	CASSIVGDSDEQYF	NA	14	TRBV19	TRBJ2-7	NA
TGTGCCAGCAGTTTAGCGAGCTTGAGTACTAATGAAAAACTGTTTTTT	CASSLASLSTNEKLFF	NA	16	TRBV28	TRBJ1-4	NA
TGTGCCAGCAGCCAAGGAGTGGGGGCAAATGAGCAGTTCTTC	CASSQGVGANEQFF	NA	14	TRBV4-2	TRBJ2-1	NA